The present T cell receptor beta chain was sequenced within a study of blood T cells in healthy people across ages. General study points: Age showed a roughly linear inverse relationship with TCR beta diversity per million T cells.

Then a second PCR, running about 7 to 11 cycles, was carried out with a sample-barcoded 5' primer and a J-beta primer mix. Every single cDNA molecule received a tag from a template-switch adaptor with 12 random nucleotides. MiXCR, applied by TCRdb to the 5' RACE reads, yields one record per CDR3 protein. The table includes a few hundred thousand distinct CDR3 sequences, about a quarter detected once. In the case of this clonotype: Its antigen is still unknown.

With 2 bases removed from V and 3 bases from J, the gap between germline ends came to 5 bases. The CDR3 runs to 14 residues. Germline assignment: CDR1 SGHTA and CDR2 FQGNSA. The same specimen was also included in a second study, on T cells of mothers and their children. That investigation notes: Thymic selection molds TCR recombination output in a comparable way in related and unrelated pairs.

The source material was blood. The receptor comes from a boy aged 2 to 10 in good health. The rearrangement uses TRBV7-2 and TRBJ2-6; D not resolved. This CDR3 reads CASSLSVGANVLTF. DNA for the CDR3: TGTGCCAGCAGCTTAAGTGTTGGGGCCAACGTCCTGACTTTC.